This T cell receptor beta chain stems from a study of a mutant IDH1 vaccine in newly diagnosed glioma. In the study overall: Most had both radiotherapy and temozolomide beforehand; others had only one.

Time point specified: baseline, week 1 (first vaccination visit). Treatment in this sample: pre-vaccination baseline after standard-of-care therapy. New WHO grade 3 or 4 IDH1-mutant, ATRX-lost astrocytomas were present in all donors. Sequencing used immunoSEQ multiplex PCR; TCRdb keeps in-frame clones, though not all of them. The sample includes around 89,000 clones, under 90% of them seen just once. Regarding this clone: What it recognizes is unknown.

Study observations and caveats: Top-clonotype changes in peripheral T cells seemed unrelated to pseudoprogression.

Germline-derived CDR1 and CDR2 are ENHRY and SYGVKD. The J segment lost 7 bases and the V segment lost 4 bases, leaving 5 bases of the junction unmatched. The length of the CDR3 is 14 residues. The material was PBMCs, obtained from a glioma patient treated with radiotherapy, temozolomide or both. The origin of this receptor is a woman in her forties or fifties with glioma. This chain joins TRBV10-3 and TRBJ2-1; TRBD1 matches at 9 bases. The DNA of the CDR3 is TGTGCCATCAGTGTGGGACAGGGCTATAATGAGCAGTTCTTC. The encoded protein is CAISVGQGYNEQFF.